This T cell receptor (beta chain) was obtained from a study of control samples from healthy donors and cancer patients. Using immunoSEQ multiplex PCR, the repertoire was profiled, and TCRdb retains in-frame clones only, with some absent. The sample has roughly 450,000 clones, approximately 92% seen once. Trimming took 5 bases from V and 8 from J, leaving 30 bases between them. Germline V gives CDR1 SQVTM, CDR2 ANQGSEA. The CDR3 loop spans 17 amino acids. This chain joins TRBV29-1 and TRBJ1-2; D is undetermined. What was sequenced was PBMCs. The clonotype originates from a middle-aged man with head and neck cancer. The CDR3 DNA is TGCAGCGTTACGGGTGTCGCTGTGGACGGTCCCTTGGGGGGCTACACCTTC. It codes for CSVTGVAVDGPLGGYTF.